The rows below give T cell receptor beta chains drawn from one sample of a study of post-analysis software for immune sequencing data. Via MiXCR, TCRdb re-called the PCR reads, giving one row per CDR3 protein. This sample has more than 500,000 distinct CDR3 sequences, with less than 40% found just once. Sequencing was performed on blood. The receptor set was obtained from a girl under 18 with multiple sclerosis. Each CDR3 is given with its conserved first and last residue. D genes are given only for firm matches. Expanded clones get a size class; other rows say once, few or many, or leave the size out.

j_gene: TRBJ2-1
len: 15
d_gene: TRBD1
abundance: few
v_gene: TRBV4-1
CDR3nt: TGCGCCAGCAGCCTGACCGACAGGGGAAACAATGAGCAGTTCTTC
CDR3aa: CASSLTDRGNNEQFF

j_gene: TRBJ1-6
len: 17
d_gene: -
abundance: few
v_gene: TRBV7-9
CDR3nt: TGTGCCAGCAGCTTCCGCACCGGGCGGATGTATAATTCACCCCTCCACTTT
CDR3aa: CASSFRTGRMYNSPLHF

j_gene: TRBJ2-3
len: 15
d_gene: -
abundance: -
v_gene: TRBV10-3
CDR3nt: TGTGCCATCAGTGAGTTCGCAGGGACCAGACATACGCAGTATTTT
CDR3aa: CAISEFAGTRHTQYF

j_gene: TRBJ2-5
len: 15
d_gene: TRBD1
abundance: few
v_gene: TRBV20-1
CDR3nt: TGCAGTGCAAAAGACGCCGACAGGGGCCAAGAGACCCAGTACTTC
CDR3aa: CSAKDADRGQETQYF

j_gene: TRBJ2-3
len: 15
d_gene: TRBD2
abundance: few
v_gene: TRBV4-1
CDR3nt: TGCGCCAGCAGCCAGGAATGGGACTACACAGATACGCAGTATTTT
CDR3aa: CASSQEWDYTDTQYF

j_gene: TRBJ2-5
len: 13
d_gene: TRBD1
abundance: few
v_gene: TRBV20-1
CDR3nt: TGCAGTGCTAGAGTAGGGGGCGCGGAGACCCAGTACTTC
CDR3aa: CSARVGGAETQYF

j_gene: TRBJ2-1
len: 15
d_gene: -
abundance: -
v_gene: TRBV7-8
CDR3nt: TGTGCCAGCAGCTCCCAAGACAAAGCCTGGGGTGAGCAGTTCTTC
CDR3aa: CASSSQDKAWGEQFF

j_gene: TRBJ1-1
len: 13
d_gene: TRBD1
abundance: -
v_gene: TRBV19
CDR3nt: TGTGCCAGTAGACCGACAGGGGACACTGAAGCTTTCTTT
CDR3aa: CASRPTGDTEAFF

j_gene: TRBJ1-5
len: 13
d_gene: -
abundance: -
v_gene: TRBV20-1
CDR3nt: TGCAGTGCTCCGACAGAGGGCAATCAGCCCCAGCATTTT
CDR3aa: CSAPTEGNQPQHF

j_gene: TRBJ1-2
len: 13
d_gene: -
abundance: few
v_gene: TRBV19
CDR3nt: TGTGCGACCCAGACAAACCCAAACTATGGCTACACCTTC
CDR3aa: CATQTNPNYGYTF

j_gene: TRBJ2-6
len: 16
d_gene: -
abundance: few
v_gene: TRBV12-3/TRBV12-4
CDR3nt: TGTGCCAGCAGTTTGATAAAGGCCTCTGGGGCCAACGTCCTGACTTTC
CDR3aa: CASSLIKASGANVLTF

j_gene: TRBJ2-6
len: 15
d_gene: -
abundance: -
v_gene: TRBV11-2
CDR3nt: TGTGCCAGCAGCTTAGGGGTGATTGGGGCCAACGTCCTGACTTTC
CDR3aa: CASSLGVIGANVLTF

j_gene: TRBJ2-3
len: 15
d_gene: -
abundance: -
v_gene: TRBV20-1
CDR3nt: TGCAGTGCTAGAGATCCAGTCAGGTCCCCAGATACGCAGTATTTT
CDR3aa: CSARDPVRSPDTQYF